Below, 30 T cell receptor beta chains from the same sample are listed, as sequenced in a study of beta chain features in type 1 diabetes. TCRB transcripts that were expressed got sequenced, as all of the isolated RNA had been reverse transcribed. Method: immunoSEQ multiplex PCR; TCRdb's copy keeps in-frame clones and lacks some. Of about 230,000 clones listed, under 20% are singletons. These TCRs' antigens remain unknown. Findings and limits, study-wide: Moderate yet significant TCRB CDR3 shortening was seen in Type 1 diabetes patients in all four CD4+ subsets.

Sequenced material: naive CD4+ T cells from blood. These receptors were taken from a man aged 30 to 39 with type 1 diabetes.

The count of this clone is one. The rearrangement uses TRBV6-1 and TRBJ2-7, with unresolved D. The CDR3 is 13 amino acids. Germline V CDR1 and CDR2: MNHNS, SASEGT. With 2 bases removed from V and 6 bases from J, the gap between germline ends came to 11 bases. The CDR3 region has the DNA TGTGCCAGCAGTGAAATGGATCGAAGCGAGCAGTACTTC. It codes for CASSEMDRSEQYF.

This clone was observed a handful of times. The chain recombines TRBV25-1 with TRBJ2-7; D is uncertain. Germline V gives CDR1 MGHDK, CDR2 SYGVNS. The CDR3 totals 14 residues. V lost 2 bases, J lost 3 bases, and 11 bases lay in between. CDR3 in DNA: TGTGCCAGCAGTGAAAGGATGCGGAACTACGAGCAGTACTTC. It is translated as CASSERMRNYEQYF.

The CDR3 sequence is CASSQLGQGAIFGYTF. CDR3 in DNA: TGCGCCAGCAGCCAACTCGGACAGGGGGCGATTTTTGGCTACACCTTC. The chain carries TRBV4-1 and TRBJ1-2, with 11 bases lining up with TRBD1. Germline V gene data show CDR1 as MGHRA and CDR2 as YSYEKL. The CDR3 is 16 amino acids. V shed 2 bases and J 7 bases; nucleotides not matched to a gene: 9.

This chain connects TRBV29-1 to TRBJ1-1; D remains unclear. The CDR3 contains 13 residues. Per germline, CDR1 SQVTM and CDR2 ANQGSEA. The V gene lost 3 bases and the J gene lost 5 bases, with 13 bases spanning the gap. Here the CDR3 DNA reads TGCAGCGTTGACCACGGCCGATCAACTGAAGCTTTCTTT. Protein sequence: CSVDHGRSTEAFF.

The J gene is TRBJ1-4, the V gene TRBV20-1; D possibly corresponds to TRBD1 (5 bases). Per the germline V gene, CDR1 is DFQATT and CDR2 is SNEGSKA (reference sequence). This CDR3 has 11 amino acids. Trimming took 6 bases from V and 8 from J, leaving 10 bases between them. The CDR3 DNA sequence: TGCAGTGCGCAGGGAGTCGAAAAACTGTTTTTT. Translation: CSAQGVEKLFF.

A few counts support this clone. The chain couples TRBV30 to TRBJ1-1; TRBD1 matches 9 bases. The germline CDR1 and CDR2 sequences are GTSNPN and SVGIG (reference sequence). This CDR3 region has 17 residues. Germline trimming cut 0 bases from V and 4 bases from J; bases unmatched to any gene: 12. The CDR3 DNA follows: TGTGCCTGGAGTGTACTAGGAGGGACAGGGAGGGGCACTGAAGCTTTCTTT. This encodes CAWSVLGGTGRGTEAFF.

This clone has more than one count but fewer than ten. The chain couples TRBV29-1 to TRBJ2-1, with TRBD2 as a possible D gene (6 bases). CDR1 and CDR2 (germline): SQVTM, ANQGSEA. The CDR3 totals 16 residues. V was cut by 0 bases and J by 1 base, with 13 bases left in between. The CDR3 DNA reads TGCAGCGTTGAAGAGGGGCTAGCGCTTTCCTACAATGAGCAGTTCTTC. Its translation: CSVEEGLALSYNEQFF.

The V gene is TRBV7-9, the J gene TRBJ2-4; D possibly corresponds to TRBD1 (6 bases). The CDR3 runs 16 residues. Trimming cost V 1 base and J 0 bases, with 10 bases left between them. Germline CDR1 and CDR2: SEHNR and FQNEAQ (reference sequence). The chain's CDR3 is CASSLGAGEAKNIQYF. The CDR3 nucleotides read TGTGCCAGCAGCTTAGGGGCAGGGGAAGCCAAAAACATTCAGTACTTC. The entire variable domain, with the rest obtained from reference TRBV7-9 and TRBJ2-4, is as follows: DTGVSQNPRHKITKRGQNVTFRCDPISEHNRLYWYRQTLGQGPEFLTYFQNEAQLEKSRLLSDRFSAERPKGSFSTLEIQRTEQGDSAMYLCASSLGAGEAKNIQYFGAGTRLSVL.

On this clone: The CDR3 does not close with the conserved phenylalanine or tryptophan, likely indicating a read error. No DNA is shown, since the ends of the CDR3 on it are uncertain; the CDR3 is the one TCRdb lists. The chain links TRBV6-5 to TRBJ2-3. The CDR3 has 8 residues if both end residues are counted. CDR1 is MNHEY and CDR2 is SVGAGI in the germline V gene. CDR3 amino acids: CASRLGSR.

This clone has just a few counts. This chain joins TRBV30 and TRBJ1-5, with D unclear. The germline gives CDR1 GTSNPN, CDR2 SVGIG (reference sequence). V was trimmed by 0 bases and J by 6 bases, leaving 15 bases between them. The CDR3 runs to 15 residues. CDR3 sequence: CAWSVSSRLSQPQHF. CDR3 nucleotides: TGTGCCTGGAGTGTTTCCAGTAGGTTGAGTCAGCCCCAGCATTTT. The whole variable domain, filled in from reference TRBV30 and TRBJ1-5, reads SQTIHQWPATLVQPVGSPLSLECTVEGTSNPNLYWYRQAAGRGLQLLFYSVGIGQISSEVPQNLSASRPQDRQFILSSKKLLLSDSGFYLCAWSVSSRLSQPQHFGDGTRLSIL.

The chain uses TRBV20-1 and TRBJ2-7; D call uncertain. The germline V gene has CDR1 DFQATT and CDR2 SNEGSKA (reference sequence). The CDR3 extends over 11 amino acids. The V end was cut by 7 bases, the J end by 3 bases, with 10 bases between. CDR3 nucleotide sequence: TGCAGTGTAACCAGGCTCTACGAGCAGTACTTC. As protein: CSVTRLYEQYF.

This clone was detected a few times. Other DNA sequences from this sample encode an identical CDR3 as well. The V and J genes are TRBV30 and TRBJ1-2; unclear D gene. The CDR3 contains 12 residues. Germline CDR1 reads GTSNPN; CDR2 reads SVGIG (reference sequence). Between the trimmed V and J ends, which lost 0 bases and 4 bases, there was a span of 6 bases. This CDR3 reads CAWSVSGYGYTF. The CDR3 bases are TGTGCCTGGAGTGTGTCGGGCTATGGCTACACCTTC.

This clone occurred a few times. The rearrangement joins TRBV5-1 to TRBJ2-1; D might be TRBD1 or TRBD2, each matching 5 bases. The CDR3 consists of 13 residues. V lost 3 bases, J lost 8 bases, and 12 bases lay in between. The germline V gene encodes CDR1 SGHRS and CDR2 YFSETQ. CDR3 DNA sequence: TGCGCCAGCAGCTCGGGACGCCGGGATGAGCAGTTCTTC. Amino acids: CASSSGRRDEQFF.

The V and J genes are TRBV7-2 and TRBJ1-4; possibly TRBD1 for D (6 bases). The CDR3 is 13 residues long. V lost 6 bases and J lost 8, with 13 bases in between. Germline CDR1 and CDR2: SGHTA and FQGNSA. CDR3 sequence reads: CASSRLQGEKLFF. CDR3 bases: TGTGCCAGCAGTCGATTACAGGGAGAAAAACTGTTTTTT.

This chain links TRBV30 with TRBJ1-5, with 7 positions matching TRBD1. V gave up 5 bases and J gave up 4 bases; unmatched junction bases: 8. Germline V gene sequence: CDR1 GTSNPN, CDR2 SVGIG (reference sequence). The CDR3 covers 14 residues. Written as DNA, the CDR3 is TGTGCCTGGGGCCGGGACAGCCTTAATCAGCCCCAGCATTTT. Its protein product is CAWGRDSLNQPQHF.

This chain links TRBV23-1 with TRBJ2-5; 8 bases agree with TRBD2. TRBV23-1 is treated as an ORF (open reading frame) with a function not yet certain. Trimming cost V 7 bases and J 3 bases; bases outside gene matches: 10. This CDR3 contains 15 residues. DNA of the CDR3: TGCGCCAGCACTCCTCCGGGGGGGATCGAAGAGACCCAGTACTTC. It is translated as CASTPPGGIEETQYF.

This chain connects TRBV29-1 to TRBJ2-7; D unclear. CDR3 length: 12 residues. V was pared by 6 bases and J by 2 bases, with 11 bases between. Germline V gives CDR1 SQVTM, CDR2 ANQGSEA. The CDR3 DNA follows: TGCAGCGTGGGCTACAGAGCCTACGAGCAGTACTTC. Amino acids: CSVGYRAYEQYF.

This clone came up a few times. The rearrangement joins TRBV13 to TRBJ2-1, with 14 bases identical to TRBD2. This CDR3 has 18 residues. Germline V gene sequence: CDR1 PRHDT, CDR2 FYEKMQ (reference sequence). V shed 7 bases and J 2 bases; nucleotides not matched to a gene: 10. CDR3 in amino acids: CASKRGTSGSRPYNEQFF. The DNA for the CDR3 is TGTGCCAGCAAAAGGGGGACTAGCGGGAGCCGCCCCTACAATGAGCAGTTCTTC.

This clone was counted between two and nine times. This chain connects TRBV2 to TRBJ1-2; D unresolved. Germline values: CDR1 SNHLY, CDR2 FYNNEI. V lost 3 bases, J lost 6 bases, and 5 bases lay in between. This CDR3 contains 11 residues. CDR3 nucleotide sequence: TGTGCCAGCAGTGATGGGAATGGCTACACCTTC. The encoded protein is CASSDGNGYTF.

This clone has just a few counts. The genes are TRBV29-1 and TRBJ2-5; the D is unclear. The V end was cut by 4 bases, the J end by 5 bases, with 11 bases between. The CDR3 is 12 residues long. The germline V gene encodes CDR1 SQVTM and CDR2 ANQGSEA. The CDR3 bases are TGCAGCGTTGTGAAGTTTAGCGAGACCCAGTACTTC. Translated: CSVVKFSETQYF.

This clone was counted only a few times. The chain joins TRBV28 to TRBJ2-7; the D gene is possibly TRBD1 (6 bases). Per the germline V gene, CDR1 is MDHEN and CDR2 is SYDVKM. Trimming left V 6 bases short and J 2 bases short, with 11 bases between. This CDR3 is built from 13 residues. The CDR3 nucleotides read TGTGCCAGCAGCCGGACAGATACCTACGAGCAGTACTTC. Protein: CASSRTDTYEQYF. Looking up the rest from reference TRBV28 and TRBJ2-7 gives the full variable domain: DVKVTQSSRYLVKRTGEKVFLECVQDMDHENMFWYRQDPGLGLRLIYFSYDVKMKEKGDIPEGYSVSREKKERFSLILESASTNQTSMYLCASSRTDTYEQYFGPGTRLTVT.

The CDR3 loop is CASGAGRLNEQFF. The CDR3 nucleotides read TGTGCCAGCGGGGCGGGTAGGTTGAATGAGCAGTTCTTC. The chain carries TRBV28 and TRBJ2-1, with D possibly being TRBD1 or TRBD2 (5 bases each). Germline V gene lookup returns CDR1 MDHEN and CDR2 SYDVKM. CDR3 length: 13 amino acids. The V and J ends lost 8 bases and 7 bases respectively, with 15 bases between them.

This clone was observed a few times. The chain is built from TRBV15 and TRBJ2-7; D is perhaps TRBD2 (5 bases). CDR3 length: 14 residues. V was shortened by 8 bases and J by 3 bases, with 17 bases between the two germline ends. CDR1 and CDR2 from the germline V gene are LNHNV and YYDKDF (reference sequence). CDR3 protein: CATSDGILNYEQYF. As DNA, the CDR3 is TGTGCCACCTCGGACGGGATCCTGAACTACGAGCAGTACTTC.

This clone came up a few times. V usage is TRBV29-1 and J usage is TRBJ2-4, with D unclear. Trimming removed 5 bases at V and 4 bases at J, with 12 bases between. Germline V CDR1 and CDR2: SQVTM, ANQGSEA. This CDR3 region has 13 residues. This CDR3 reads CSVMTVRKNIQYF. The CDR3 nucleotides are TGCAGCGTTATGACGGTGCGAAAAAACATTCAGTACTTC.

This clone was recorded a few times. V and J are TRBV4-1 and TRBJ2-4; D is uncertain. V was shortened by 0 bases and J by 1 base, with 10 bases between the two germline ends. The CDR3 spans 16 residues. Per germline, CDR1 MGHRA and CDR2 YSYEKL. The CDR3 protein is CASSQDPDPAKNIQYF. The DNA for the CDR3 is TGCGCCAGCAGCCAAGATCCAGATCCGGCCAAAAACATTCAGTACTTC.

This chain links TRBV6-5 with TRBJ2-7; 9 bases agree with TRBD1. CDR3 length: 14 residues. V gave up 4 bases and J gave up 5 bases; unmatched junction bases: 6. CDR1 and CDR2 from the germline V gene are MNHEY and SVGAGI. CDR3 nucleotides: TGTGCCAGCAGTTTAGTTAGGACAGGGGACGAGCAGTACTTC. Translated, it gives CASSLVRTGDEQYF.

The chain recombines TRBV2 with TRBJ2-1, with 10 bases identical to TRBD2. Trimming at V came to 8 bases and at J to 0 bases, leaving 4 bases not matched to a gene. Germline values: CDR1 SNHLY, CDR2 FYNNEI. This CDR3 is 15 amino acids long. The DNA of the CDR3 is TGTGCCAGCGAGAGACTAGCGGGCTCCTACAATGAGCAGTTCTTC. It encodes CASERLAGSYNEQFF. The full variable domain, rest sourced from reference TRBV2 and TRBJ2-1, is EPEVTQTPSHQVTQMGQEVILRCVPISNHLYFYWYRQILGQKVEFLVSFYNNEISEKSEIFDDQFSVERPDGSNFTLKIRSTKLEDSAMYFCASERLAGSYNEQFFGPGTRLTVL.

This clone showed up just a few times. Compared with germline, one end of the junction differs, possibly owing to a read error. The chain joins TRBV28 to TRBJ2-4, with 10 bases lining up with TRBD1. Germline V gene lookup returns CDR1 MDHEN and CDR2 SYDVKM. This CDR3 is built from 12 residues. The CDR3 loop reads CASRQPPGQGNF. The CDR3 coding sequence is TGTGCCAGCAGACAACCTCCGGGACAGGGGAACTTC.

The gene calls are TRBV7-9 and TRBJ2-2; D is ambiguous. Germline V CDR1 and CDR2: SEHNR, FQNEAQ (reference sequence). The V end lost 5 bases, the J end lost 2 bases, and 15 bases lay between the germline ends. This CDR3 comprises 16 residues. Here the CDR3 DNA reads TGTGCCAGCAGCCCCCGGACGCCAGCCAACACCGGGGAGCTGTTTTTT. It codes for CASSPRTPANTGELFF.

This chain joins TRBV7-2 and TRBJ2-2; unclear D gene. V lost 0 bases and J 4 bases, leaving 9 bases between the germline ends. CDR1 is SGHTA, CDR2 FQGNSA, per germline. There are 15 residues in the CDR3. CDR3 in DNA: TGTGCCAGCAGCTTAGCCCCAACGTTCACCGGGGAGCTGTTTTTT. Translated, it gives CASSLAPTFTGELFF.